This entry describes one T cell receptor beta chain. Its specificity is not known. Trimming pared 1 base from V and 9 bases from J, leaving 5 bases between. The CDR3 spans 11 residues. CDR1 is SGHRS and CDR2 is YFSETQ in the germline V gene. The data are from a study of OX40 agonist ivuxolimab in advanced cancers. Only in-frame clones appear in the TCRdb table, and some are missing; sequencing was by immunoSEQ multiplex PCR. The sample has about 25,000 clones, about 86% seen once. The study, taken as a whole, reports: There was clonal expansion of CD4+ and CD8+ blood T cells by week 6 at 0.1 to 3.0 mg/kg.

The J gene is TRBJ2-1, the V gene TRBV5-1; no reliable D call. This receptor was taken from an adult with an advanced solid tumor such as melanoma, head and neck, liver or kidney cancer. This material consisted of CD4+ or CD8+ T cells sorted from blood, taken in a trial of the OX40 agonist ivuxolimab. The CDR3 protein is CASSLSAEQFF. DNA of the CDR3: TGCGCCAGCAGCTTGTCGGCTGAGCAGTTCTTC.